The T cell receptor beta chain under discussion was sequenced for a study of cytomegalovirus exposure and HLA in healthy donors. Study observations and caveats: There were some public TCRs occurring in many donors, but most TCR sequences were rare. Reported results showed that the classifier diagnosed cytomegalovirus status with high specificity and sensitivity. Later on, analysis showed that most CMV-associated TCR beta chains appeared to be HLA-restricted.

In regard to this clone: The antigen remains unidentified.

The PCR ran on 60 Vbeta and 13 Jbeta primers. As processed by the authors: It was a later analysis that counted about 80 million unique TCR beta chains, of which roughly 11 million were shared. TCRdb keeps only in-frame clones here, not all; method: immunoSEQ multiplex PCR. The V and J calls and the clone size are those of that table, but D and trimming were determined from the DNA. Of approximately 130,000 clones listed, roughly three quarters are singletons. With 7 bases removed from V and 0 bases from J, the gap between germline ends came to 13 bases. The germline V gene has CDR1 PRHDT and CDR2 FYEKMQ (reference sequence). This CDR3 spans 14 amino acids.

The chain couples TRBV13 to TRBJ2-7; D uncertain. Sequencing input: PBMCs. This TCR was recovered from a woman in her thirties or forties in good health and CMV-seronegative. The CDR3 DNA sequence: TGTGCCAGCACTTGGAACAGAGACTCCTACGAGCAGTACTTC. Translation: CASTWNRDSYEQYF.